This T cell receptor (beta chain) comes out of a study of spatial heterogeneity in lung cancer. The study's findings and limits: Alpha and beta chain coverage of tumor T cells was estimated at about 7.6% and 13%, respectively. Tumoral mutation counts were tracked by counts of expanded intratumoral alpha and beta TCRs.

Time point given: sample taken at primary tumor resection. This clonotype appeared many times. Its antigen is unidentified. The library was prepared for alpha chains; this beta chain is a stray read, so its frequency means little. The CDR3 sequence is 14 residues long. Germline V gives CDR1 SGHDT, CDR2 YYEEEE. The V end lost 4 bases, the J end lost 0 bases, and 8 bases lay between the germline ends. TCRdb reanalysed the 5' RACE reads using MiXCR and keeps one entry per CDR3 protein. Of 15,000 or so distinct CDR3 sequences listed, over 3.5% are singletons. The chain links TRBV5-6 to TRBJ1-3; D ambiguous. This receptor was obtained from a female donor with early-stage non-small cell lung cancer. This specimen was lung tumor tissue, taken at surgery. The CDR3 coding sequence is TGTGCCAGCAGCCGCGGAGACTCTGGAAACACCATATATTTT. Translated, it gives CASSRGDSGNTIYF.